This entry features one T cell receptor beta chain sequence. Per the original methods: Reference gene primer amplification yielded estimated nucleated cell counts. Sequenced by immunoSEQ multiplex PCR; TCRdb stores in-frame clones only, minus some. V, J and clone size are those of that table, while D and trimming were read from the DNA. The sample lists more than 35,000 clones, approximately 90% seen once, with 4.5% to 5.5% in the top ten. Germline V CDR1 and CDR2: MDHEN, SYDVKM. The CDR3 is 12 amino acids. V was cut by 2 bases and J by 8 bases, with 7 bases left in between. The data were taken from a study of blood T cell repertoires in COVID-19. Study-wide context: PBMCs, B-cell-depleted T cells, or T cells provided the cDNA or gDNA that made up the material.

V gene TRBV28 combines with J gene TRBJ1-3; no firm D call. Sequenced: peripheral blood. This sequence was found in a human donor in a cohort sampled during active COVID-19. The CDR3 sequence: CASSLTRDTIYF. DNA for the CDR3: TGTGCCAGCAGTTTAACACGGGACACCATATATTTT.